These T cell receptor beta chains were read from a single sample in a study of breast tumors, draining lymph nodes, adjacent tissues. TCRdb analysed the multiplex PCR reads with MiXCR anew, one entry per CDR3 protein. The table lists about 15,000 distinct CDR3 sequences, 52% of them singletons. The sample consisted of tumor-adjacent breast tissue. Source of these receptors: a female donor with breast cancer. Some clones in this sample may be carry-over from other donors' samples. Both conserved end residues are part of each CDR3. Each record gives: CDR3 length, clone size, V gene, D gene, CDR3 protein. A D gene is named only where the DNA matches it firmly. Expanded clones get a size class; other rows say once, few or many, or leave the size out.

CDR3 length: 15
clone size: many
V gene: TRBV6-2/TRBV6-3
D gene: NA
CDR3 protein: CASSHAAGNGEKLFF

CDR3 length: 18
clone size: NA
V gene: TRBV10-2
D gene: TRBD2
CDR3 protein: CASSEVAGTSGRLGEQFF

CDR3 length: 17
clone size: many
V gene: TRBV6-1
D gene: TRBD1
CDR3 protein: CASSEAARQGLYNEQFF

CDR3 length: 16
clone size: NA
V gene: TRBV9
D gene: TRBD2
CDR3 protein: CASSVGASGDTDTQYF

CDR3 length: 15
clone size: medium-sized
V gene: TRBV6-5
D gene: NA
CDR3 protein: CASNRAGFGYNEQFF

CDR3 length: 15
clone size: many
V gene: TRBV19
D gene: TRBD1
CDR3 protein: CASWGPGQPYNEQFF

CDR3 length: 15
clone size: many
V gene: TRBV5-4
D gene: TRBD2
CDR3 protein: CASSFVSGGTGTQYF

CDR3 length: 15
clone size: NA
V gene: TRBV20-1
D gene: TRBD2
CDR3 protein: CSARAVSGRAPEQSF

CDR3 length: 14
clone size: many
V gene: TRBV7-3
D gene: TRBD2
CDR3 protein: CASSMGGGHNEQFF

CDR3 length: 12
clone size: NA
V gene: TRBV14
D gene: NA
CDR3 protein: CASSQDRNTQYF

CDR3 length: 14
clone size: NA
V gene: TRBV12-3/TRBV12-4
D gene: NA
CDR3 protein: CASTRTGNSYEQYF

CDR3 length: 18
clone size: many
V gene: TRBV6-1
D gene: TRBD2
CDR3 protein: CASSVSGTSGRGGNEQFF

CDR3 length: 15
clone size: NA
V gene: TRBV18
D gene: NA
CDR3 protein: CASSTRSAGANVLTF

CDR3 length: 14
clone size: many
V gene: TRBV11-3
D gene: NA
CDR3 protein: CASSLSTISYEQYF

CDR3 length: 15
clone size: once
V gene: TRBV7-6
D gene: NA
CDR3 protein: CASSLEPAGQETQYF

CDR3 length: 13
clone size: NA
V gene: TRBV10-3
D gene: NA
CDR3 protein: CAISDPGRYEQYF

CDR3 length: 17
clone size: NA
V gene: TRBV7-2
D gene: TRBD1
CDR3 protein: CASSLAPGQGSNQPQHF

CDR3 length: 14
clone size: large
V gene: TRBV12-3/TRBV12-4
D gene: NA
CDR3 protein: CASSLGVDGNTIYF

CDR3 length: 14
clone size: many
V gene: TRBV11-2
D gene: TRBD2
CDR3 protein: CASSLDRGGETQYF

CDR3 length: 18
clone size: NA
V gene: TRBV10-3
D gene: TRBD1
CDR3 protein: CAISESGQGIGSNQPQHF

CDR3 length: 15
clone size: many
V gene: TRBV6-2/TRBV6-3
D gene: TRBD1
CDR3 protein: CASSYPHRGPGGYTF

CDR3 length: 17
clone size: many
V gene: TRBV9
D gene: TRBD2
CDR3 protein: CASSATGTSGLTDTQYF

CDR3 length: 14
clone size: many
V gene: TRBV9
D gene: TRBD2
CDR3 protein: CASSAGTSFNEQFF

CDR3 length: 14
clone size: many
V gene: TRBV6-5
D gene: NA
CDR3 protein: CASSYLGGVYEQYF

CDR3 length: 13
clone size: many
V gene: TRBV24-1
D gene: NA
CDR3 protein: CATSEDSNQPQHF

CDR3 length: 17
clone size: few
V gene: TRBV7-2
D gene: TRBD2
CDR3 protein: CASSLEASGRFTGELFF

CDR3 length: 17
clone size: NA
V gene: TRBV7-9
D gene: NA
CDR3 protein: CASSGTSGGADNQPQHF

CDR3 length: 13
clone size: NA
V gene: TRBV5-7
D gene: TRBD1
CDR3 protein: CASSPRDRAEAFF

CDR3 length: 14
clone size: NA
V gene: TRBV7-9
D gene: NA
CDR3 protein: CASSTTGQSYGYTF

CDR3 length: 14
clone size: NA
V gene: TRBV5-6
D gene: TRBD1
CDR3 protein: CASSQDRGCYEQYF

CDR3 length: 16
clone size: many
V gene: TRBV6-5
D gene: TRBD2
CDR3 protein: CASSYSDREVTDTQYF

CDR3 length: 12
clone size: NA
V gene: TRBV27
D gene: NA
CDR3 protein: CASSLQSREQYF

CDR3 length: 13
clone size: NA
V gene: TRBV6-5
D gene: NA
CDR3 protein: CASSYTGSSPLHF

CDR3 length: 13
clone size: NA
V gene: TRBV5-6
D gene: NA
CDR3 protein: CASTSRNYGEQLF